This TCR beta chain was recovered during a study of neurological immune-mediated disorders. The CDR3 has 14 residues. V lost 5 bases and J lost 1, with 13 bases in between. The germline CDR1 and CDR2 sequences are SQVTM and ANQGSEA. The cDNA was generated through 5'RACE incorporating 10-nucleotide random UMIs. Using its own MiXCR run on the 5' RACE reads, TCRdb lists one record per CDR3 protein. The sample has approximately 100,000 distinct CDR3 sequences, around 3.5% seen once; the top ten hold about 3%. The table lists this clonotype with many counts. Sequencing input: PBMCs. The source is a woman between 45 and 60 years old with multiple sclerosis. V gene TRBV29-1 combines with J gene TRBJ2-3, with D perhaps matching TRBD2 (5 bases). CDR3 sequence (DNA): TGCAGCGTTAGGTCAGTGGGAGGCACAGATACGCAGTATTTT. Translation: CSVRSVGGTDTQYF.